One and the same sample provided the 18 T cell receptor beta chains below, sequenced in a study of T cells after yellow fever vaccination. TCRdb independently ran MiXCR on the 5' RACE reads; one entry per CDR3 protein. The sample consists of around 250,000 distinct CDR3 sequences, less than 9% of them appearing once. The material was CD4+ T cells sorted from PBMCs, obtained 15 days after the yellow fever booster vaccination. The receptors shown here come from a man aged 30 to 45 who received the YFV17D yellow fever vaccine.

This clonotype showed up just a few times. This rearrangement joins TRBV20-1 to TRBJ2-5, with unresolved D. The CDR3 sequence is 14 residues long. The germline V gene encodes CDR1 DFQATT and CDR2 SNEGSKA (reference sequence). The V end lost 0 bases, the J end lost 4 bases, and 12 bases lay between the germline ends. The CDR3, as DNA: TGCAGTGCTAGAGATCCCCGTCGGGCAGAGACCCAGTACTTC. Its protein is CSARDPRRAETQYF.

A few counts support this clonotype. The chain uses TRBV7-3 and TRBJ2-5; D might be TRBD2 (6 bases). Trimming cost V 4 bases and J 5 bases, with 11 bases left between them. The CDR3 sequence is 13 residues long. Looked up from germline, CDR1 is SGHTA and CDR2 is FQGTGA. In nucleotides, the CDR3 is TGTGCCAGCAGCTGGGGGGTCCGTGAGACCCAGTACTTC. Protein sequence: CASSWGVRETQYF.

This clonotype appeared many times. The V call is TRBV10-2, the J call TRBJ2-5, with D maybe TRBD2 (5 bases). The CDR3 loop spans 14 amino acids. From germline, CDR1 is WSHSY and CDR2 SAAADI. Trimming took 10 bases from V and 0 from J, leaving 15 bases between them. The CDR3 bases are TGCGCCACTACCCTGGACTTGTACCAAGAGACCCAGTACTTC. Translated, it gives CATTLDLYQETQYF.

The table lists this clonotype with a few counts. The J gene is TRBJ2-1, the V gene TRBV12-5; 7 nucleotides match TRBD2. CDR1 and CDR2 from the germline V gene are LGHNT and FRNRAP. This CDR3 contains 16 residues. The ends lost 0 bases at V and 8 bases at J; junction bases unmatched: 10. In nucleotides, the CDR3 is TGTGCTAGTGGTTTGGTACTGGCGGGAGCGTCGGATGAGCAGTTCTTC. Protein product: CASGLVLAGASDEQFF.

There are many counts of this clonotype. V and J are TRBV7-2 and TRBJ1-1; no reliable D call. The V gene lost 3 bases and the J gene lost 2 bases, with 7 bases spanning the gap. The CDR3 runs to 13 residues. Germline CDR1 SGHTA, CDR2 FQGNSA. CDR3 residues: CASSFSVNTEAFF. Written as DNA, the CDR3 is TGTGCCAGCAGCTTCTCCGTTAACACTGAAGCTTTCTTT.

This clonotype was detected a few times. CDR3 DNA sequence: TGCAGTGCTAGAGAGCCAGGGGGGACCACTGAAGCTTTCTTT. Protein sequence: CSAREPGGTTEAFF. The rearrangement links TRBV20-1 to TRBJ1-1; 7 positions match TRBD1. J lost 4 bases, V lost 0 bases, and 5 bases had no gene match. This CDR3 region has 14 residues. Germline V gene data show CDR1 as DFQATT and CDR2 as SNEGSKA (reference sequence).

This clonotype was found a few times. The chain combines TRBV7-3 with TRBJ2-7, with TRBD1 matching 8 bases. The germline V gene encodes CDR1 SGHTA and CDR2 FQGTGA. The CDR3 covers 15 residues. Germline trimming cut 3 bases from V and 6 bases from J; bases unmatched to any gene: 10. The CDR3 DNA follows: TGTGCCAGCAGCTTGGGGACAGGCCTCAGAGCCGAGCAGTACTTC. This encodes CASSLGTGLRAEQYF.

This clonotype has only a few counts. The genes are TRBV7-2 and TRBJ2-1, with 7 nucleotides matching TRBD2. Germline V CDR1 and CDR2: SGHTA, FQGNSA. V gave up 6 bases and J gave up 0 bases; unmatched junction bases: 5. The CDR3 spans 15 residues. The CDR3 sequence is CASRGGGSSYNEQFF. The CDR3 DNA follows: TGTGCCAGCAGGGGGGGAGGGAGCTCCTACAATGAGCAGTTCTTC. Full variable domain (rest looked up from reference TRBV7-2 and TRBJ2-1): GAGVSQSPSNKVTEKGKDVELRCDPISGHTALYWYRQSLGQGLEFLIYFQGNSAPDKSGLPSDRFSAERTGGSVSTLTIQRTQQEDSAVYLCASRGGGSSYNEQFFGPGTRLTVL.

This clonotype was counted many times. The CDR3 DNA reads TGTGCCAGCAGTTCTCTGGCGGGAGTGGTAGGCGAGCAGTACTTC. This translates into CASSSLAGVVGEQYF. J is TRBJ2-7 and V is TRBV6-5, with 7 bases fitting TRBD2. V dropped 4 bases and J dropped 6; count of bases not matched to a gene: 12. The CDR3 runs 15 residues. Germline V CDR1 and CDR2: MNHEY, SVGAGI.

V and J are TRBV20-1 and TRBJ2-1, with 12 bases identical to TRBD2. This CDR3 region has 14 residues. Per germline, CDR1 DFQATT and CDR2 SNEGSKA (reference sequence). Unmatched junction bases numbered 7, after V lost 3 bases and J lost 10 bases. The CDR3 DNA sequence: TGCAGTGCTAGGACGACTAGCGGGAGCCAGGAGCAGTTCTTC. Amino acids: CSARTTSGSQEQFF.

The chain is built from TRBV7-8 and TRBJ2-7; no definite D call. The CDR3 has 16 amino acids. V gave up 5 bases and J gave up 2 bases, with 19 bases separating them. Germline CDR1 is SGHVS and CDR2 is FQNEAQ. CDR3 sequence (DNA): TGTGCCAGCAGCAAACGACGACTCTCACTTCCCTACGAGCAGTACTTC. Its protein is CASSKRRLSLPYEQYF.

The chain combines TRBV20-1 with TRBJ1-4; possible D gene TRBD1, 5 bases. V lost 6 bases and J 5 bases, leaving 10 bases between the germline ends. The CDR3 contains 12 residues. From germline, CDR1 is DFQATT and CDR2 SNEGSKA (reference sequence). CDR3 sequence: CSAPGPNEKLFF. CDR3 bases: TGCAGTGCCCCAGGGCCCAATGAAAAACTGTTTTTT.

This clonotype appeared many times. The J gene is TRBJ1-1, the V gene TRBV7-2; unclear D gene. The germline V gene has CDR1 SGHTA and CDR2 FQGNSA. Trimming stripped 4 bases from V and 3 bases from J, with 9 bases between. The CDR3 contains 13 residues. This CDR3 reads CASSWGADTEAFF. The CDR3 DNA is TGTGCCAGCAGCTGGGGTGCGGACACTGAAGCTTTCTTT.

A remark on this clonotype: A much larger clone differs from this one at a single base, so this may be a read error. The chain employs TRBV27 and TRBJ2-5; 7 bases line up with TRBD1. The germline CDR1 and CDR2 sequences are MNHEY and SMNVEV (reference sequence). The length of the CDR3 is 14 residues. DNA for the CDR3: TGTACCAGCAGGCAACAGGGGCCCCAAGAGACCCAGTACTTC. Translated, it gives CTSRQQGPQETQYF.

This clonotype was found a few times. This chain joins TRBV5-6 and TRBJ2-7; tentatively, D is TRBD2 (6 bases). This CDR3 spans 14 amino acids. Trimming took 4 bases from V and 2 from J, leaving 13 bases between them. Per germline, CDR1 SGHDT and CDR2 YYEEEE. The CDR3, as DNA: TGTGCCAGCAGCACCCGACGGAGGGCCTACGAGCAGTACTTC. Translated: CASSTRRRAYEQYF.

The J gene is TRBJ1-4, the V gene TRBV5-6; D is possibly TRBD1 (5 bases). This CDR3 contains 15 residues. CDR1 and CDR2 (germline): SGHDT, YYEEEE. With 3 bases removed from V and 0 bases from J, the gap between germline ends came to 9 bases. The CDR3 DNA reads as TGTGCCAGCAGCTGGGGACGGCCAACTAATGAAAAACTGTTTTTT. It encodes CASSWGRPTNEKLFF.

The rearrangement links TRBV20-1 to TRBJ2-7; D perhaps matches TRBD1 (6 bases). The germline V and J ends were trimmed by 3 bases and 2 bases, with 11 bases remaining between them. The CDR3 has 13 residues. CDR1 and CDR2 (germline): DFQATT, SNEGSKA (reference sequence). The CDR3: CSASRAGAYEQYF. The CDR3, as DNA: TGCAGTGCTAGTAGGGCAGGGGCCTACGAGCAGTACTTC.

CDR3 sequence reads: CASSPLGGTQLYYNEQFF. The CDR3 DNA reads as TGTGCCAGCAGCCCTCTTGGCGGGACCCAACTCTACTACAATGAGCAGTTCTTC. The chain employs TRBV12-3 or TRBV12-4 and TRBJ2-1; tentative D call: TRBD2 (6 bases). Deletions cut 6 bases from V and 3 bases from J, with 24 bases between. The CDR3 spans 18 residues.